This TCR beta chain was documented in a study of cytomegalovirus exposure and HLA in healthy donors. Whole-study findings and limits: In an earlier analysis, productive rearrangement rates for most beta V segments clustered near 87% or 30%. The later analysis indicated that the majority of CMV-associated TCR beta chains appeared HLA-restricted.

These donors counted as nominally healthy when sampled, but unrecorded immune exposures were likely. A word on this clone: The antigen remains undetermined.

The PCR had 60 Vbeta and 13 Jbeta primers. Profiling relied on immunoSEQ multiplex PCR, and the TCRdb table lists in-frame clones only, not all of them. The sample shows about 230,000 clones, 70% to 85% of them seen only once. From germline, CDR1 is SGHRS and CDR2 YFSETQ. The CDR3 loop spans 14 amino acids. The ends were cut back, 2 bases at V and 6 bases at J, with 13 bases in the middle. Sample: PBMCs. The TCR originated in a woman between 40 and 55 years old in good health and CMV-seronegative. The chain recombines TRBV5-1 with TRBJ2-3; D not certain. CDR3 amino acids: CASSFQRPLDTQYF. DNA of the CDR3: TGCGCCAGCAGCTTCCAGCGTCCGTTGGATACGCAGTATTTT.